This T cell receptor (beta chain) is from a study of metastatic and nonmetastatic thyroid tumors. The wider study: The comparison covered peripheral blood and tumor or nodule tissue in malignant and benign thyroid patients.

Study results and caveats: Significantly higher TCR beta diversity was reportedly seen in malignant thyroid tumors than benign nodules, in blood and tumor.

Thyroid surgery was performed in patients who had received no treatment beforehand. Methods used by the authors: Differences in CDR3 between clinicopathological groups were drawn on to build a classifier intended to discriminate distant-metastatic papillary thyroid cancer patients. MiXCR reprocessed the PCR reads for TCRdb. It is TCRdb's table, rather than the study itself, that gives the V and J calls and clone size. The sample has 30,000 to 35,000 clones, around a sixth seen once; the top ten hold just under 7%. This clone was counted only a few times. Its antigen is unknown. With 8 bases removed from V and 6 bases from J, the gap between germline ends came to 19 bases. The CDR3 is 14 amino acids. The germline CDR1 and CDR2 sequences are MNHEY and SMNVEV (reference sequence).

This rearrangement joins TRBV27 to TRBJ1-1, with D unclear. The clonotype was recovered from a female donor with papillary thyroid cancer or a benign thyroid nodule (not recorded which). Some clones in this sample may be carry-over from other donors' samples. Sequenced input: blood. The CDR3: CASAKAAEFPEAFF. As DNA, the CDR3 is TGTGCCAGCGCCAAAGCTGCAGAGTTCCCTGAAGCTTTCTTT.